This T cell receptor beta chain appears in the sequencing data of a study of identical twins. The study's findings and limits: Partial confounding of zero-insertion analyses by invariant MAIT and iNKT cells was possible. The study found excess low generation probability among twin-shared out-of-frame alpha sequences. Recombination models fit unrelated individuals' TCR alpha sharing but underestimated twins'.

Looked up from germline, CDR1 is MNHEY and CDR2 is SVGEGT. J gave up 4 bases and V 5 bases, and 20 bases lay outside the gene matches. The CDR3 loop spans 21 amino acids. Template switching added a universal primer site, and cDNA bore unique molecular identifiers. TCRdb re-derived calls from the 5' RACE reads in MiXCR, one entry per CDR3 protein. The data hold 700,000 to 950,000 distinct CDR3 sequences, with 9% to 15% observed a single time. This clonotype was observed a few times. Its target is unknown. Another study also made use of these data, one on yellow fever vaccine responses in identical twins.

This sequence originates from a woman younger than 35 in good health. Sequences were obtained from PBMCs. The V call is TRBV6-2 or TRBV6-3, the J call TRBJ2-5, with TRBD2 identical over 15 bases. CDR3 protein: CASSPEKGGLAGGVSRETQYF. In nucleotides, the CDR3 is TGTGCCAGCAGTCCAGAAAAGGGAGGACTAGCGGGGGGGGTCAGTCGAGAGACCCAGTACTTC.